This T cell receptor beta chain is from a study of OX40 agonist ivuxolimab in advanced cancers. Study observations and caveats: Fewer expanded clones were found on average in CD4+ than in CD8+ T cells. Low normalized T-cell clonal expansion was additionally recorded for some nonresponders. Researchers did not establish what antigens the expanded peripheral T cells target.

Sampling of blood occurred at baseline, cycle 4 day 1, and cycle 7 day 1. Regarding this clone: Its target is unknown.

The repertoire was sequenced with immunoSEQ multiplex PCR; TCRdb's copy has only in-frame clones and lacks some. The table shows around 77,000 clones, with roughly 80% occurring only once. Germline V gene data show CDR1 as SGHAT and CDR2 as FQNNGV. Trimming at V came to 4 bases and at J to 5 bases, leaving 6 bases not matched to a gene. The CDR3 has 14 amino acids. The chain links TRBV11-2 to TRBJ1-1; 8 positions agree with TRBD1. Specimen: CD4+ or CD8+ T cells sorted from blood, collected in a trial of the OX40 agonist ivuxolimab. This sequence originates from an adult with an advanced solid tumor such as melanoma, head and neck, liver or kidney cancer. The CDR3 reads CASSSDRGGTEAFF. CDR3 sequence (DNA): TGTGCCAGCAGCTCCGACAGGGGAGGGACTGAAGCTTTCTTT.